Below, 30 T cell receptor beta chains from the same sample are listed, as sequenced in a study of cytomegalovirus exposure and HLA in healthy donors. In the PCR, 60 Vbeta and 13 Jbeta primers were used. Using immunoSEQ multiplex PCR, the repertoire was profiled, and TCRdb retains in-frame clones only, with some absent. This listing includes roughly 88,000 clones. The sample was PBMCs. All receptors come from a man between 50 and 59 years old in good health and CMV-seropositive.

The CDR3 is CATRGQVSSGNTIYF. In nucleotides, the CDR3 is TGTGCCACCCGGGGACAGGTTAGCTCTGGAAACACCATATATTTT. The chain carries TRBV7-9 and TRBJ1-3, with 8 nucleotides matching TRBD1. Germline CDR1 SEHNR, CDR2 FQNEAQ (reference sequence). V trimming: 10 bases; J trimming: 0 bases; junction bases outside the gene matches: 8. The CDR3 extends over 15 amino acids.

The chain couples TRBV30 to TRBJ2-2; perhaps TRBD2 as D (5 bases). The CDR3 spans 17 residues. Germline CDR1 is GTSNPN and CDR2 is SVGIG (reference sequence). The V gene lost 0 bases and the J gene lost 0 bases, with 14 bases spanning the gap. CDR3: CAWSVGRVMANTGELFF. The CDR3 nucleotides are TGTGCCTGGAGTGTTGGGCGGGTAATGGCGAACACCGGGGAGCTGTTTTTT.

J is TRBJ1-1 and V is TRBV11-2; the D is unclear. Trimming took 5 bases from V and 5 from J, leaving 9 bases between them. Germline-derived CDR1 and CDR2 are SGHAT and FQNNGV. The CDR3 loop spans 12 amino acids. CDR3: CASSLRGTEAFF. The CDR3 nucleotides read TGTGCCAGCAGCCTTCGGGGTACTGAAGCTTTCTTT.

The V call is TRBV19, the J call TRBJ2-5; 7 bases agree with TRBD1. This CDR3 has 14 residues. The V gene end was trimmed by 3 bases and the J gene end by 3 bases; junction bases not matched to a gene: 4. Germline V gene lookup returns CDR1 LNHDA and CDR2 SQIVND (reference sequence). This CDR3 reads CASSIPGTEETQYF. The CDR3 DNA is TGTGCCAGTAGTATCCCCGGGACAGAAGAGACCCAGTACTTC.

V usage is TRBV30 and J usage is TRBJ2-1; TRBD2 matches 12 bases. Germline trimming cut 1 base from V and 8 bases from J; bases unmatched to any gene: 0. The germline CDR1 and CDR2 sequences are GTSNPN and SVGIG (reference sequence). The CDR3 runs 13 residues. For the CDR3, the DNA is TGTGCCTGGAGTGGACTAGCGGGAGATGAGCAGTTCTTC. Amino acids: CAWSGLAGDEQFF. The variable domain in full, completed from reference TRBV30 and TRBJ2-1, reads SQTIHQWPATLVQPVGSPLSLECTVEGTSNPNLYWYRQAAGRGLQLLFYSVGIGQISSEVPQNLSASRPQDRQFILSSKKLLLSDSGFYLCAWSGLAGDEQFFGPGTRLTVL.

V and J are TRBV19 and TRBJ1-1, with 7 bases matching TRBD1. The ends lost 10 bases at V and 3 bases at J; junction bases unmatched: 2. This CDR3 is built from 11 residues. Germline V gene data show CDR1 as LNHDA and CDR2 as SQIVND (reference sequence). This CDR3 is CATQGYTEAFF. CDR3 DNA: TGTGCCACACAGGGGTACACTGAAGCTTTCTTT. Full variable domain (remainder filled in from reference TRBV19 and TRBJ1-1): DGGITQSPKYLFRKEGQNVTLSCEQNLNHDAMYWYRQDPGQGLRLIYYSQIVNDFQKGDIAEGYSVSREKKESFPLTVTSAQKNPTAFYLCATQGYTEAFFGQGTRLTVV.

The CDR3 sequence is CASSTTGGRNGYTF. The CDR3 DNA sequence: TGTGCCAGCTCAACGACAGGGGGCAGGAACGGCTACACCTTC. The genes are TRBV28 and TRBJ1-2; 10 bases are shared with TRBD1. The ends lost 8 bases at V and 8 bases at J; junction bases unmatched: 11. From germline, CDR1 is MDHEN and CDR2 SYDVKM. This CDR3 contains 14 residues.

The gene calls are TRBV11-3 and TRBJ2-7, with unresolved D. The ends were cut back, 2 bases at V and 2 bases at J, with 7 bases in the middle. The germline CDR1 and CDR2 sequences are SGHNT and YENEEA. The CDR3 length is 13 residues. The CDR3 loop reads CASSLHRTYEQYF. As DNA, the CDR3 is TGTGCCAGCAGCTTACACAGAACCTACGAGCAGTACTTC.

This rearrangement joins TRBV6-5 to TRBJ1-2, with TRBD1 matching over 7 bases. Looked up from germline, CDR1 is MNHEY and CDR2 is SVGAGI. The CDR3 consists of 13 residues. The ends lost 4 bases at V and 8 bases at J; junction bases unmatched: 7. CDR3: CASSLTGLGGYTF. CDR3 DNA sequence: TGTGCCAGCAGTTTGACAGGGCTCGGAGGCTACACCTTC.

The V and J genes are TRBV9 and TRBJ1-1; unclear D gene. The CDR3 has 13 residues. Trimming took 5 bases from V and 1 from J, leaving 9 bases between them. The germline V gene encodes CDR1 SGDLS and CDR2 YYNGEE. CDR3 bases: TGTGCCAGCAGTCTAGAAGGGAACACTGAAGCTTTCTTT. Translation gives CASSLEGNTEAFF.

The chain uses TRBV4-3 and TRBJ2-6; no definite D call. The V end was cut by 1 base, the J end by 4 bases, with 8 bases between. The CDR3 is 15 amino acids. The germline CDR1 and CDR2 sequences are LGHNA and YSLEER. CDR3 sequence reads: CASSQGARGANVLTF. The CDR3 DNA is TGCGCCAGCAGCCAAGGAGCCCGGGGGGCCAACGTCCTGACTTTC.

The chain joins TRBV18 to TRBJ1-1; the D is unclear. Per germline, CDR1 KGHSH and CDR2 LQKENI. CDR3 size: 15 residues. The ends were cut back, 1 base at V and 3 bases at J, with 12 bases in the middle. Here the CDR3 DNA reads TGTGCCAGCTCACCACGCAAAGTCGGGTACACTGAAGCTTTCTTT. This gives the protein CASSPRKVGYTEAFF.

The chain joins TRBV5-1 to TRBJ2-2, with a possible D match to TRBD2 (6 bases). CDR3 length: 15 residues. Looked up from germline, CDR1 is SGHRS and CDR2 is YFSETQ. V was pared by 0 bases and J by 6 bases, with 12 bases between. The CDR3 reads CASSLAGVISGELFF. The CDR3 nucleotides read TGCGCCAGCAGCTTGGCGGGGGTCATCTCCGGGGAGCTGTTTTTT.

The J gene is TRBJ2-1, the V gene TRBV7-2; TRBD2 aligns across 9 bases. The CDR3 length is 16 residues. CDR1 and CDR2 (germline): SGHTA, FQGNSA. V shed 5 bases and J 7 bases; nucleotides not matched to a gene: 12. CDR3 in amino acids: CASSPRSAGGPNEQFF. CDR3 bases: TGTGCCAGCAGCCCCCGTTCCGCGGGAGGGCCGAATGAGCAGTTCTTC.

This chain links TRBV9 with TRBJ2-7; 10 nucleotides agree with TRBD1. The V gene's germline CDR1 is SGDLS and CDR2 YYNGEE. This CDR3 is 14 amino acids long. Trimming took 4 bases from V and 5 from J; bases not matched to a gene: 6. The CDR3 region is CASSMTGGTHEQYF. Written as DNA, the CDR3 is TGTGCCAGCAGCATGACAGGGGGCACCCACGAGCAGTACTTC. Based on the CDR3 plus reference TRBV9 and TRBJ2-7, the full variable domain is DSGVTQTPKHLITATGQRVTLRCSPRSGDLSVYWYQQSLDQGLQFLIQYYNGEERAKGNILERFSAQQFPDLHSELNLSSLELGDSALYFCASSMTGGTHEQYFGPGTRLTVT.

This chain connects TRBV7-3 to TRBJ2-7; TRBD2 agrees at 10 bases. The CDR3 is 15 residues long. Trimming at V came to 5 bases and at J to 6 bases, leaving 10 bases not matched to a gene. Per germline, CDR1 SGHTA and CDR2 FQGTGA. For the CDR3, the DNA is TGTGCCAGCAGCCCATATCTAGCGGGAGTTGGCGAGCAGTACTTC. It is translated as CASSPYLAGVGEQYF.

The chain couples TRBV7-2 to TRBJ2-7; 7 bases line up with TRBD2. The germline CDR1 and CDR2 sequences are SGHTA and FQGNSA. The CDR3 is made up of 14 amino acids. V was clipped by 3 bases and J by 4 bases; unmatched bases: 6. CDR3 sequence reads: CASSFQRGRYEQYF. The CDR3 coding sequence is TGTGCCAGCAGCTTCCAGCGGGGTCGGTACGAGCAGTACTTC. The whole variable domain, filled in from reference TRBV7-2 and TRBJ2-7, reads GAGVSQSPSNKVTEKGKDVELRCDPISGHTALYWYRQSLGQGLEFLIYFQGNSAPDKSGLPSDRFSAERTGGSVSTLTIQRTQQEDSAVYLCASSFQRGRYEQYFGPGTRLTVT.

V and J are TRBV28 and TRBJ1-1, with 7 bases that match TRBD1. This CDR3 contains 14 residues. Germline assignment: CDR1 MDHEN and CDR2 SYDVKM. The V gene end was trimmed by 4 bases and the J gene end by 0 bases; junction bases not matched to a gene: 2. The chain's CDR3 is CASSWTGMNTEAFF. CDR3 DNA sequence: TGTGCCAGCAGTTGGACAGGAATGAACACTGAAGCTTTCTTT.

The rearrangement uses TRBV11-3 and TRBJ1-1, with 9 positions matching TRBD1. Germline V CDR1 and CDR2: SGHNT, YENEEA. The junction had 6 bases not matched to a gene; V was cut back by 5 bases and J by 5 bases. CDR3 length: 14 residues. The CDR3 reads CASSAGTGMTEAFF. The CDR3 nucleotides read TGTGCCAGCAGCGCTGGGACAGGGATGACTGAAGCTTTCTTT. Based on the CDR3 plus reference TRBV11-3 and TRBJ1-1, the full variable domain is EAGVVQSPRYKIIEKKQPVAFWCNPISGHNTLYWYLQNLGQGPELLIRYENEEAVDDSQLPKDRFSAERLKGVDSTLKIQPAELGDSAVYLCASSAGTGMTEAFFGQGTRLTVV.

The CDR3 region is CASSFILQGARETQYF. In nucleotides, the CDR3 is TGTGCCAGCAGTTTCATCTTACAGGGGGCGCGAGAGACCCAGTACTTC. The chain is built from TRBV6-5 and TRBJ2-5, with 9 positions matching TRBD1. V trimming: 4 bases; J trimming: 4 bases; junction bases outside the gene matches: 10. CDR1 is MNHEY, CDR2 SVGAGI, per germline. This CDR3 has 16 residues.

The CDR3 reads CASRPLRREGEEETQYF. CDR3 DNA sequence: TGTGCCAGCCGACCTCTGAGGCGGGAGGGGGAAGAAGAGACCCAGTACTTC. This chain links TRBV7-9 with TRBJ2-5; 9 bases are a match to TRBD2. The V gene's germline CDR1 is SEHNR and CDR2 FQNEAQ (reference sequence). The trim removed 8 bases at V and 3 bases at J, leaving 16 bases unmatched. The CDR3 totals 17 residues.

Comment on this clone: Other DNA variants within this sample encode the same CDR3. V usage is TRBV15 and J usage is TRBJ2-5, with TRBD2 as a possible D gene (5 bases). Trimming removed 0 bases from V and 4 bases from J, with 12 bases in between. Germline assignment: CDR1 LNHNV and CDR2 YYDKDF (reference sequence). The CDR3 runs to 15 residues. The CDR3 bases are TGTGCCACCAGCAGAGATTCGGCGGGCGGAGAGACCCAGTACTTC. Protein sequence: CATSRDSAGGETQYF.

The V gene is TRBV28, the J gene TRBJ2-7; 7 bases are a match to TRBD1. The CDR3 is 17 amino acids. Germline values: CDR1 MDHEN, CDR2 SYDVKM. With 7 bases clipped from V and 0 bases from J, the junction kept 15 bases outside the gene matches. CDR3 amino acids: CASTSRFGTAISYEQYF. In nucleotides, the CDR3 is TGTGCCAGCACCTCCCGGTTCGGGACAGCAATCTCCTACGAGCAGTACTTC.

The genes are TRBV2 and TRBJ2-1; maybe TRBD2 (6 bases). CDR1 is SNHLY, CDR2 FYNNEI, per germline. This CDR3 contains 15 residues. Trimming removed 11 bases at V and 3 bases at J, with 20 bases between. CDR3 DNA sequence: TGTGCCGATTCAATGGACATGGGGGGCTACAATGAGCAGTTCTTC. Translating gives CADSMDMGGYNEQFF.

The chain joins TRBV5-4 to TRBJ2-7, with D perhaps TRBD1 (6 bases). CDR1 SGHNT and CDR2 YYREEE come from the germline V gene (reference sequence). This CDR3 region has 13 residues. The germline V and J ends were trimmed by 4 bases and 5 bases, with 13 bases remaining between them. CDR3 region: CASSPPGHNEQYF. CDR3 nucleotides: TGTGCCAGCAGCCCTCCGGGACACAACGAGCAGTACTTC.

The rearrangement uses TRBV9 and TRBJ2-1; 7 bases map to TRBD2. Germline V gives CDR1 SGDLS, CDR2 YYNGEE. V trimming: 4 bases; J trimming: 0 bases; junction bases outside the gene matches: 16. This CDR3 has 19 residues. CDR3 bases: TGTGCCAGCAGCCCCCGGGGTCTAAGTGGGAGGGCCTCCTACAATGAGCAGTTCTTC. As protein: CASSPRGLSGRASYNEQFF.

The chain couples TRBV7-9 to TRBJ1-4; D remains ambiguous. V shed 1 base and J shed 8 bases, with 14 bases lying between them. The CDR3 has 15 amino acids. Looked up from germline, CDR1 is SEHNR and CDR2 is FQNEAQ (reference sequence). As DNA, the CDR3 is TGTGCCAGCAGCTTAGAGTCGGGAGTTGTCGAAAAACTGTTTTTT. Translation: CASSLESGVVEKLFF. The whole variable domain, filled in from reference TRBV7-9 and TRBJ1-4, reads DTGVSQNPRHKITKRGQNVTFRCDPISEHNRLYWYRQTLGQGPEFLTYFQNEAQLEKSRLLSDRFSAERPKGSFSTLEIQRTEQGDSAMYLCASSLESGVVEKLFFGSGTQLSVL.

CDR3 in amino acids: CAYGRSTYEQYF. In DNA form, the CDR3 reads TGTGCCTATGGGAGGAGCACCTACGAGCAGTACTTC. This sequence joins TRBV28 and TRBJ2-7, with a tentative D call TRBD2 (6 bases). The CDR3 has 12 amino acids. Trimming stripped 11 bases from V and 2 bases from J, with 13 bases between. CDR1 is MDHEN and CDR2 is SYDVKM in the germline V gene.

The chain joins TRBV9 to TRBJ2-1; 14 nucleotides align to TRBD2. Per the germline V gene, CDR1 is SGDLS and CDR2 is YYNGEE. After removal of 1 base from V and 9 bases from J, the junction contained 15 bases not matched to a gene. CDR3 length equals 19 residues. The CDR3 is CASSVKTSGRGYLDGEQFF. CDR3 DNA: TGTGCCAGCAGCGTAAAGACTAGCGGGAGGGGTTATTTGGACGGTGAGCAGTTCTTC.

The CDR3 here is CAWTRPGGGSSYNEQFF. The CDR3 nucleotides are TGTGCCTGGACCCGCCCCGGTGGGGGGAGCTCCTACAATGAGCAGTTCTTC. The V gene is TRBV30, the J gene TRBJ2-1, with D possibly TRBD2 on 6 matching bases. V shed 4 bases and J shed 0 bases, with 19 bases lying between them. CDR3 size: 17 residues. Germline CDR1 is GTSNPN and CDR2 is SVGIG (reference sequence).